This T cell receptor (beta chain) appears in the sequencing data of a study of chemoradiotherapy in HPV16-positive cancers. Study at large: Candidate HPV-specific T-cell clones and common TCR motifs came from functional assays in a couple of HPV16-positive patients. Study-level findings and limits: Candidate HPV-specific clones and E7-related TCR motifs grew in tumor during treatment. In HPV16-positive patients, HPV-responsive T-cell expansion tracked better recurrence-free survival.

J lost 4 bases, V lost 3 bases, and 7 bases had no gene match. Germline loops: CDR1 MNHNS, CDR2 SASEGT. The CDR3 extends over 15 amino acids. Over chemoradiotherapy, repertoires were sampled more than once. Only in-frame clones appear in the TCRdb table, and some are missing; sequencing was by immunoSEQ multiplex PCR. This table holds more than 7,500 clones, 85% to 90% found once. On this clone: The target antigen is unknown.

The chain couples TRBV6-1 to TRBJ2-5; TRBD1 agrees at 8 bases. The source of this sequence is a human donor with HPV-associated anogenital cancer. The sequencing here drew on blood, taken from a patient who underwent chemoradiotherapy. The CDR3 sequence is CASSENRGSGETQYF. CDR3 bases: TGTGCCAGCAGTGAGAACAGGGGGTCGGGAGAGACCCAGTACTTC.